This is a list of T cell receptor beta chains from one sample in a study of regulatory T cells in long-lasting Graves disease. One entry per CDR3 protein, called by TCRdb with MiXCR from the multiplex PCR reads. Here the sample spans around 400,000 distinct CDR3 sequences, roughly 21% being singletons. The material sequenced was peripheral blood mononuclear cells (PBMCs), taken when the disease was refractory, from a patient treated with antithyroid drugs. The source of these receptors is a female donor with Graves disease. The CDR3 runs from the conserved cysteine through the conserved F or W. D genes are given only for firm matches. Clone size is stated in some rows and not others, as once, few, many or a class when expanded.

TRBV3-1	TRBJ2-7	TRBD1	NA	TGTGCCAGCAGCCAAGAAGGGACAGGGGGCAACGAGCAGTACTTC	CASSQEGTGGNEQYF
TRBV7-9	TRBJ2-7	NA	many	TGTGCCAGCAGGGGACCGGGGTACGCGGGAGAGCAGTACTTC	CASRGPGYAGEQYF
TRBV7-9	TRBJ1-1	NA	NA	TGTGCCAGCAGCATAGGGGACCCAGCTCTAAACACTGAAGCTTTCTTT	CASSIGDPALNTEAFF
TRBV10-3	TRBJ2-5	TRBD1	few	TGTGCCATCAGTGGAATCAGGACAGGGGGAGAGACCCAGTACTTC	CAISGIRTGGETQYF
TRBV27	TRBJ2-7	TRBD1	many	TGTGCCAGCATGGACAGGGGCTACGAGCAGTACTTC	CASMDRGYEQYF
TRBV19	TRBJ1-1	TRBD1	NA	TGTGCCAGTAGTCTCGACAGGGTCGCCACTGAAGCTTTCTTT	CASSLDRVATEAFF
TRBV12-3/TRBV12-4	TRBJ1-1	NA	many	TGTGCCAGCAGTTTAGAGATTAACACTGAAGCTTTCTTT	CASSLEINTEAFF
TRBV7-9	TRBJ2-3	TRBD1	NA	TGTGCCAGCAGGCAAAGACAGGGGAGCACAGATACGCAGTATTTT	CASRQRQGSTDTQYF
TRBV3-1	TRBJ2-7	NA	NA	TGTGCCAGCAGCCAAGCGCGGGACTCCTACGAGCAGTACTTC	CASSQARDSYEQYF
TRBV28	TRBJ2-5	NA	many	TGTGCCAGCAGAGGGGGGAACCAAGAGACCCAGTACTTC	CASRGGNQETQYF
TRBV12-3/TRBV12-4	TRBJ2-5	TRBD2	many	TGTGCCAGCAGTTTAGGCGGGACTAGCTCTTTTGAGACCCAGTACTTC	CASSLGGTSSFETQYF
TRBV27	TRBJ2-7	NA	many	TGTGCCAGCAGTGCCGACAGCGGGCCCTACGAGCAGTACTTC	CASSADSGPYEQYF
TRBV4-2	TRBJ2-3	NA	few	TGTGCCAGCAGCCAAGATCGGGGGCCAGTGATGCAGTATTTT	CASSQDRGPVMQYF
TRBV25-1	TRBJ2-7	NA	NA	TGTGCCAGCAGTGTCCACACCGGGGGAGGAGAGCAGTACTTC	CASSVHTGGGEQYF
TRBV28	TRBJ2-5	TRBD1	few	TGTGCCAGCAGTAATTATGGGGGACAGGGTCGATTGACCCAGTACTTC	CASSNYGGQGRLTQYF
TRBV4-1	TRBJ1-5	NA	NA	TGCGCCAGCAGCCAAGATTGGCCTAGCAATCAGCCCCAGCATTTT	CASSQDWPSNQPQHF
TRBV19	TRBJ2-5	NA	few	TGTGCCAGTAGTACGTCCCGGGGCGGGAACCAAGAGACCCAGTACTTC	CASSTSRGGNQETQYF
TRBV3-1	TRBJ1-3	NA	few	TGTGCCAGCAGCCAAAAGGGGACCGGAAACACCATATATTTT	CASSQKGTGNTIYF
TRBV6-5	TRBJ1-5	NA	NA	TGTGCCAGCAGTTTGACATCAACGAGCCAGCCCCAGCATTTT	CASSLTSTSQPQHF
TRBV5-8	TRBJ1-4	NA	NA	TGTGCCAGCAGCTTGACGGTCAGCGGCCTTTTT	CASSLTVSGLF
TRBV24-1	TRBJ2-4	NA	many	TGTGCCACCAGTGATGAAAACATTCAGTACTTC	CATSDENIQYF
TRBV27	TRBJ1-1	NA	many	TGTGCCAGCAGCTTCAGGGGCATGACTGAAGCTTTCTTT	CASSFRGMTEAFF
TRBV11-2	TRBJ2-7	NA	many	TGTGCCAGCAGCGCCCGGACGTTCTCCTACGAGCAGTACTTC	CASSARTFSYEQYF
TRBV5-1	TRBJ1-1	NA	many	TGCGCCAGCAGCTTGTGGGGGGGTCTGTCTGAAGCTTTCTTT	CASSLWGGLSEAFF
TRBV7-8	TRBJ1-3	NA	few	TGTGCCAGCAGCCGTGGTGTCGGTGGAAACACCATATATTTT	CASSRGVGGNTIYF
TRBV3-1	TRBJ1-4	NA	few	TGTGCCAGCAGCCGGCTCGGGACCGGGGGAAGGTCTACTAATGAAAAACTGTTTTTT	CASSRLGTGGRSTNEKLFF
TRBV2	TRBJ2-5	NA	many	TGTGCCAGTACCCGGGACTTTCAAGAGACCCAGTACTTC	CASTRDFQETQYF
TRBV14	TRBJ2-5	NA	NA	TGTGCCAGCAGCCCTTCGGTTTACCAAGAGACCCAGTACTTC	CASSPSVYQETQYF
TRBV19	TRBJ1-5	NA	NA	TGTGCCAGTAGTATACAGGGTATTGCTCAGCCCCAGCATTTT	CASSIQGIAQPQHF
TRBV29-1	TRBJ1-1	NA	few	TGCAGCGTTTCCAGGGGTAAGGACACTGAAGCTTTCTTT	CSVSRGKDTEAFF
TRBV3-1	TRBJ2-7	NA	few	TGTGCCAGCAGCCAAGACGGAGGGGGCTTGCCCTACGAGCAGTACTTC	CASSQDGGGLPYEQYF
TRBV20-1	TRBJ2-5	TRBD1	NA	TGCAGTGCTACCGGGACAGGCGCGCAGGGGGGCCAGTACTTC	CSATGTGAQGGQYF
TRBV27	TRBJ1-2	TRBD1	many	TGTGCCAGCAGTTTCTATGGTACAGGGGGTGTAGGTGGCTACACCTTC	CASSFYGTGGVGGYTF
TRBV5-6	TRBJ2-1	TRBD2	once	TGTGCCAGCAGCTTGCAGCGGGAGGCTGAGCAGTTCTTC	CASSLQREAEQFF
TRBV9	TRBJ2-2	NA	few	TGTGCCAGCAGCGCCCTCCCGGGACTGAACACCGGGGAGCTGTTTTTT	CASSALPGLNTGELFF
TRBV5-6	TRBJ2-5	NA	many	TGTGCCAGCAGCCACGACAAGGGGCGTCCAGGGGACTTC	CASSHDKGRPGDF
TRBV9	TRBJ2-2	NA	few	TGTGCCAGCAGCGTAGTGGCGAACACCGGGGAGCTGTTTTTT	CASSVVANTGELFF
TRBV12-3/TRBV12-4	TRBJ2-1	NA	NA	TGTGCCAGCAGCGTGTCCGGGAGCATCAATGAGCAGTTCTTC	CASSVSGSINEQFF